One sample yielded the 9 T cell receptor beta chains listed below, sequenced in a study of T cells in Graves' hyperthyroidism and ophthalmopathy. TCR beta CDR3 region amplification was performed from RNA transcripts. The TCR CDR3 was amplified in a first-round RT-PCR using the HTBI primer set. TCRdb reanalysed the multiplex PCR reads using MiXCR and keeps one entry per CDR3 protein. The sample yields about 500,000 distinct CDR3 sequences, about a sixth seen once. What was sequenced was blood. These TCRs come from a young woman with Graves' ophthalmopathy.

This clonotype was counted at least ten times. The chain uses TRBV30 and TRBJ1-1; D is possibly TRBD1 (5 bases). Looked up from germline, CDR1 is GTSNPN and CDR2 is SVGIG (reference sequence). Trimming took 5 bases from V and 0 from J, leaving 7 bases between them. The CDR3 runs to 12 residues. This CDR3 is CAWWGMNTEAFF. CDR3 nucleotides: TGTGCCTGGTGGGGGATGAACACTGAAGCTTTCTTT.

At least ten counts were recorded for this clonotype. The chain employs TRBV5-5 and TRBJ1-2; no definite D call. V was trimmed by 2 bases and J by 4 bases, leaving 12 bases between them. In germline, CDR1 is SGHKS, CDR2 YYEKEE (reference sequence). The CDR3 loop spans 14 amino acids. The CDR3, as DNA: TGTGCCAGCAGCTTCGAGTGGGCCGCCTATGGCTACACCTTC. Residues: CASSFEWAAYGYTF.

This clonotype has only a few counts. This sequence joins TRBV15 and TRBJ1-5; the D is unclear. This CDR3 spans 13 amino acids. CDR1 is LNHNV, CDR2 YYDKDF, per germline (reference sequence). V was trimmed by 5 bases and J by 4 bases, leaving 9 bases between them. The CDR3 DNA reads as TGTGCCACCAGCCAAGAGAGAAATCAGCCCCAGCATTTT. It encodes CATSQERNQPQHF.

This clonotype was found many times. The chain recombines TRBV6-2 or TRBV6-3 with TRBJ2-1; 9 nucleotides align to TRBD2. The CDR3 has 13 residues. Germline CDR1 MNHEY, CDR2 SVGEGT. V was pared by 4 bases and J by 9 bases, with 4 bases of the junction left unmatched. In DNA form, the CDR3 reads TGTGCCAGCAGTTTATTAGCGGGGGCTGAGCAGTTCTTC. This translates into CASSLLAGAEQFF.

The chain combines TRBV3-1 with TRBJ1-1; 8 bases align to TRBD1. The CDR3 contains 15 residues. After removal of 3 bases from V and 1 base from J, the junction contained 4 bases not matched to a gene. The germline V gene encodes CDR1 LGHDT and CDR2 YNNKEL (reference sequence). The CDR3 loop is CASSHSGTGNTEAFF. In nucleotides, the CDR3 is TGTGCCAGCAGCCATTCAGGGACAGGGAACACTGAAGCTTTCTTT.

The chain combines TRBV4-3 with TRBJ2-3, with D possibly TRBD1 on 5 matching bases. V was pared by 0 bases and J by 10 bases, with 17 bases between. Germline V gene sequence: CDR1 LGHNA, CDR2 YSLEER. The CDR3 is 15 residues long. Written as DNA, the CDR3 is TGCGCCAGCAGCCAAGACAGGGTTCTGATTCCCGCGCAGTATTTT. This translates into CASSQDRVLIPAQYF.

This clonotype was seen once. The chain uses TRBV20-1 and TRBJ1-2; TRBD1 matches at 7 bases. CDR3 size: 15 residues. Germline trimming cut 0 bases from V and 5 bases from J; bases unmatched to any gene: 9. Germline values: CDR1 DFQATT, CDR2 SNEGSKA (reference sequence). The CDR3 protein is CSARDTGVGGYGYTF. CDR3 coding DNA: TGCAGTGCTAGAGATACAGGGGTTGGTGGGTATGGCTACACCTTC.

This clonotype appeared a few times. The chain recombines TRBV20-1 with TRBJ1-5; tentatively, D is TRBD1 (6 bases). CDR3 length equals 13 residues. V lost 6 bases, J lost 4 bases, and 13 bases lay in between. Germline CDR1 and CDR2: DFQATT and SNEGSKA (reference sequence). The CDR3 sequence is CSATEQGNQPQHF. The CDR3 bases are TGCAGTGCGACGGAGCAGGGGAATCAGCCCCAGCATTTT.

This clonotype was found a few times. This rearrangement joins TRBV20-1 to TRBJ1-1; the D is unclear. Trimming took 0 bases from V and 3 from J, leaving 8 bases between them. CDR1 and CDR2 from the germline V gene are DFQATT and SNEGSKA (reference sequence). The CDR3 runs to 13 residues. CDR3 loop: CSAREQLDTEAFF. In DNA, the CDR3 is TGCAGTGCTAGAGAACAGCTAGACACTGAAGCTTTCTTT.